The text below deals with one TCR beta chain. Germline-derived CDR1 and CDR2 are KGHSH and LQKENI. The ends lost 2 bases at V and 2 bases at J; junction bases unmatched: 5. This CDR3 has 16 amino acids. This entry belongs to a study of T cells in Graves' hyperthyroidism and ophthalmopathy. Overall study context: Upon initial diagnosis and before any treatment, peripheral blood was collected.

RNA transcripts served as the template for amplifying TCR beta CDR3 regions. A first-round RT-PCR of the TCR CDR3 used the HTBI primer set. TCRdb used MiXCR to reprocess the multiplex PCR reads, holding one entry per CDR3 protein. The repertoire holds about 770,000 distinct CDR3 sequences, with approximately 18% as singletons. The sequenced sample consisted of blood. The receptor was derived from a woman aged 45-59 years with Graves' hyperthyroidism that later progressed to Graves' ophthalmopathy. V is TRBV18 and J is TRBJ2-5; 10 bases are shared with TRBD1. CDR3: CASSPMMGQGQETQYF. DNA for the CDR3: TGTGCCAGCTCACCAATGATGGGACAGGGGCAAGAGACCCAGTACTTC. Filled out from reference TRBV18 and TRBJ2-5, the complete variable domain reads NAGVMQNPRHLVRRRGQEARLRCSPMKGHSHVYWYRQLPEEGLKFMVYLQKENIIDESGMPKERFSAEFPKEGPSILRIQQVVRGDSAAYFCASSPMMGQGQETQYFGPGTRLLVL.